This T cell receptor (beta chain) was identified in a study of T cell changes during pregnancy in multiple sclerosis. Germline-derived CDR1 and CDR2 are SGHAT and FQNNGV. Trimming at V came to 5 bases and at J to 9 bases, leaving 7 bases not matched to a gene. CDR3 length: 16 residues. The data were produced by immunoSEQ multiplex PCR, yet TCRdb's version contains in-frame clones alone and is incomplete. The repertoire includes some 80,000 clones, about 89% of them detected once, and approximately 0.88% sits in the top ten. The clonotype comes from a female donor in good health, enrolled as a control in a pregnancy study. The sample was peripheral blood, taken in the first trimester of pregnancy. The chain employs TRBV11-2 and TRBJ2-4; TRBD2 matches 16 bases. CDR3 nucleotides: TGTGCCAGCAGCCTCGGGACTAGCGGGGGGGATGGCATTCAGTACTTC. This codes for CASSLGTSGGDGIQYF.